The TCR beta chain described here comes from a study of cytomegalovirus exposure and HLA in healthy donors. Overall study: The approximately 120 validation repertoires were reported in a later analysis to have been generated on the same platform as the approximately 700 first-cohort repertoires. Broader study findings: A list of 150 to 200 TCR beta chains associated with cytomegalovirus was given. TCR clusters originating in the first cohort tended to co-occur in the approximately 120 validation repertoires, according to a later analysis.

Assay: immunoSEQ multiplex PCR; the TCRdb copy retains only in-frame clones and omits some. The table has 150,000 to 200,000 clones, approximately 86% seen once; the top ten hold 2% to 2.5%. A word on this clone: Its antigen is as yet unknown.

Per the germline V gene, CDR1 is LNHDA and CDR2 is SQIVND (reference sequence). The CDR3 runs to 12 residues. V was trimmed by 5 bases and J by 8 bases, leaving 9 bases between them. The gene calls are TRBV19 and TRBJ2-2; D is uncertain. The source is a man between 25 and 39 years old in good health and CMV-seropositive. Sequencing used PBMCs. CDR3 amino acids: CASSSPSGELFF. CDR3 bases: TGTGCCAGTAGTTCCCCGTCTGGGGAGCTGTTTTTT.